This T cell receptor beta chain was profiled in a study of blood T cell repertoires in COVID-19. Looking at the study overall: Researchers got acute and convalescent COVID-19 samples from the United States, Italy and Spain. PBMCs, B-cell-depleted T cells, or T cells provided the cDNA or gDNA that made up the material.

Per the authors' pipeline: Estimates of nucleated cell counts were drawn from the amplification of reference gene primers. Assay: immunoSEQ multiplex PCR; the TCRdb copy retains only in-frame clones and omits some. Clonal size and the V and J genes are those of that table, whereas D and trimming came from the DNA. The table has about 73,000 clones, 82% seen once. CDR3 length equals 16 residues. Unmatched junction bases numbered 6, after V lost 6 bases and J lost 0 bases. CDR1 and CDR2 (germline): SGHRS, YFSETQ. Sequencing input: peripheral blood. The TCR was taken from a woman aged 55-70 years with acute or convalescent COVID-19. V and J are TRBV5-1 and TRBJ1-6; 7 bases fit TRBD1. CDR3 DNA sequence: TGCGCCAGCACCCCGACAGGGAGCTCCTATAATTCACCCCTCCACTTT. Protein: CASTPTGSSYNSPLHF.